The 3 T cell receptor beta chains given below trace back to one sample, sequenced in a study of cytomegalovirus exposure and HLA in healthy donors. With 60 Vbeta and 13 Jbeta primers, the PCR was carried out. The table came from immunoSEQ multiplex PCR; TCRdb's copy has only in-frame clones and leaves some out. Of approximately 150,000 clones in the sample, around 80% are singletons; the top ten hold roughly 2%. Sequencing used PBMCs. The receptors here all came from a middle-aged man in good health and CMV-seronegative.

V usage is TRBV14 and J usage is TRBJ2-2, with 8 positions matching TRBD1. The CDR3 is 18 residues long. V gave up 9 bases and J gave up 0 bases; unmatched junction bases: 15. CDR1 and CDR2 from the germline V gene are SGHDN and FVKESK. CDR3 sequence: CARKTPGQDPTNTGELFF. The CDR3 nucleotides read TGTGCCAGGAAAACTCCGGGACAGGACCCAACGAACACCGGGGAGCTGTTTTTT.

V usage is TRBV7-9 and J usage is TRBJ2-3; 8 bases are a match to TRBD1. J lost 3 bases, V lost 3 bases, and 8 bases had no gene match. Germline CDR1 is SEHNR and CDR2 is FQNEAQ (reference sequence). The CDR3 contains 16 residues. The chain's CDR3 is CASSLDRARRTDTQYF. CDR3 coding DNA: TGTGCCAGCAGCTTGGACAGGGCTAGAAGAACAGATACGCAGTATTTT.

The chain has TRBV5-1 and TRBJ1-2, with 8 nucleotides matching TRBD1. The CDR3 has 15 residues. Trimming took 0 bases from V and 7 from J; bases not matched to a gene: 8. Germline CDR1 and CDR2: SGHRS and YFSETQ. In DNA, the CDR3 is TGCGCCAGCAGCTTGGACAGGGGGGCGGCCGGTGGCTACACCTTC. It is translated as CASSLDRGAAGGYTF.